The entry below describes one T cell receptor (beta chain). What it binds is unknown. Per germline, CDR1 MDHEN and CDR2 SYDVKM. The ends were cut back, 4 bases at V and 3 bases at J, with 10 bases in the middle. The CDR3 consists of 13 residues. The data are from a study of T cell responses to AZD1222 COVID-19 vaccine. Across the study: It was second doses at about 4 or about 12 weeks that were pooled. General observations from the study: The sample set comprised mostly white British donors with more females, and clonal diversity was possibly underestimated. With two AZD1222 doses given, Spike-specific TCR breadth and depth both rose.

Libraries were prepared by immunoSEQ multiplex PCR; TCRdb keeps only in-frame clonotypes and omits some of them. The profile shows 60,000 to 65,000 clones, about 83% of them singletons. The TCR originated in an adult in good health. V is TRBV28 and J is TRBJ2-7; D is unclear. The sequences come from peripheral blood, collected on day 0 of AZD1222 vaccination. CDR3 region: CASSSVNRYEQYF. In DNA form, the CDR3 reads TGTGCCAGCAGTTCCGTGAACCGCTACGAGCAGTACTTC.